A selection of T cell receptor beta chains follows, all from one sample in a study of T-cell reconstitution after alpha-beta-depleted transplantation in children. A single record per CDR3 protein comes from TCRdb applying MiXCR to the PCR reads. This table holds some 500,000 distinct CDR3 sequences, approximately 16% found once. The material sequenced was PBMCs from the stem cell graft donor, taken from the stem cell graft. These receptors all stem from a human donor who donated a stem cell graft to a child with acute lymphoblastic leukemia. The CDR3 runs from the conserved cysteine through the conserved F or W. Not all rows give a size; the values are once, few, many and, for expanded clones, a class.

len	v_gene	abundance	j_gene	CDR3aa
16	TRBV5-1	few	TRBJ2-2	CASSLRTSGMTGELFF
15	TRBV20-1	many	TRBJ1-5	CSARAPGGENQPQHF
12	TRBV30	.	TRBJ2-7	CAWNTFTYEQYF
14	TRBV6-1	.	TRBJ2-1	CASRGLRSYNEQFF
12	TRBV29-1	few	TRBJ1-2	CSGSYRGYGYTF
14	TRBV29-1	.	TRBJ1-1	CSVTGQGLNTEAFF
16	TRBV15	few	TRBJ1-5	CATSRDRDSNNQPQHF
15	TRBV6-5	few	TRBJ2-1	CASSPGLSSYNEQFF
11	TRBV12-5	once	TRBJ2-7	CASGQNYEQYF
15	TRBV5-1	few	TRBJ2-3	CASSFTAGGPDTQYF
15	TRBV5-6	.	TRBJ2-7	CASSNRQGPFYEQYF
15	TRBV7-9	.	TRBJ2-5	CASSSTPRQQETQYF
12	TRBV5-6	.	TRBJ2-1	CASGPPAHEQFF
12	TRBV30	few	TRBJ1-5	CAWSIFDQPQHF
13	TRBV12-3/TRBV12-4	few	TRBJ2-7	CASSLAHPYEQYF
19	TRBV3-1	.	TRBJ2-7	CASSPQPGHTTTLYYEQYF
15	TRBV9	.	TRBJ2-1	CASSVRAGGISEQFF
16	TRBV21-1	.	TRBJ1-5	CASSGYKDRGRQPQHF
15	TRBV27	.	TRBJ2-5	CASSPTAGRVETQYF
15	TRBV4-1	.	TRBJ2-7	CASSHPPDGSYEQYF
16	TRBV6-5	few	TRBJ2-2	CASSYSGTGTTGELFF
13	TRBV20-1	.	TRBJ2-1	CSAEGPSVGEQFF
16	TRBV6-1	few	TRBJ2-5	CASSPGLAGFQETQYF
15	TRBV7-2	many	TRBJ2-1	CASSLRTSGRGEQFF
14	TRBV11-2	.	TRBJ2-7	CASSSLTGSYEQYF
15	TRBV20-1	.	TRBJ1-5	CSARDHDSEGQPQHF
16	TRBV10-3	.	TRBJ2-7	CAISESGRLAGDEQYF
14	TRBV11-2	.	TRBJ2-1	CASSYFEVNNEQFF
14	TRBV2	few	TRBJ2-2	CASSESLVTGELFF
21	TRBV5-4	.	TRBJ2-4	CASSFFGSGDTPKLAKNIQYF
16	TRBV11-2	few	TRBJ2-3	CASSPWTSGGPDTQYF
19	TRBV7-3	.	TRBJ2-1	CASSLTTSGRANPVNEQFF
17	TRBV3-1	.	TRBJ2-3	CASSQDSRREYTDTQYF
15	TRBV12-3/TRBV12-4	few	TRBJ2-5	CASSRGTQGQETQYF
15	TRBV7-9	.	TRBJ2-2	CASSGTGFYTGELFF
13	TRBV29-1	many	TRBJ2-7	CSVEDKGGYEQYF
15	TRBV4-2	.	TRBJ2-1	CASSQRTSDYNEQFF
17	TRBV4-2	few	TRBJ2-5	CASSQEPGLAGKETQYF
14	TRBV20-1	.	TRBJ1-1	CSAPYWAANTEAFF
13	TRBV20-1	many	TRBJ1-1	CSARPDDDTEAFF
14	TRBV6-1	few	TRBJ1-2	CASSRGQGSGGYTF
16	TRBV7-8	few	TRBJ1-4	CASSHLPSATNEKLFF
15	TRBV7-9	few	TRBJ2-1	CASSLDIKGRNEQFF
14	TRBV7-3	few	TRBJ2-2	CASSLLVGAGELFF
11	TRBV29-1	few	TRBJ2-7	CSVRRDYEQYF
14	TRBV20-1	few	TRBJ1-2	CSVRRGQGYYGYTF
14	TRBV5-1	few	TRBJ2-1	CASSLGTRDNEQFF
14	TRBV7-8	few	TRBJ1-1	CASSHGQGQTEAFF
12	TRBV27	.	TRBJ2-3	CAGGDPTDTQYF
15	TRBV27	few	TRBJ2-2	CASSPREVSTGELFF
15	TRBV27	once	TRBJ2-7	CASSWGARGSYEQYF
14	TRBV29-1	.	TRBJ2-7	CSVAAESLTYEQYF
22	TRBV4-1	few	TRBJ2-7	CASSLKLAGGRGWLSSSYEQYF
18	TRBV5-1	few	TRBJ2-2	CASSSRISGRGNTGELFF
19	TRBV4-2	.	TRBJ2-1	CASSGRDRGPIHLYNEQFF